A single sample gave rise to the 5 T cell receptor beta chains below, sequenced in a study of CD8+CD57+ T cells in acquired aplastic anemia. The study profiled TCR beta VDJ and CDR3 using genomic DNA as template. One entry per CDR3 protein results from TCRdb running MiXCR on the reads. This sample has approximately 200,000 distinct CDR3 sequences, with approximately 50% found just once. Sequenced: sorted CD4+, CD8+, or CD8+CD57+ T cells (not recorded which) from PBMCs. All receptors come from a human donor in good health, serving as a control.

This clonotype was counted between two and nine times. CDR3 sequence: CASSLSGGMIGGQPQHF. CDR3 coding DNA: TGTGCCAGCAGCTTAAGCGGGGGTATGATAGGGGGTCAGCCCCAGCATTTT. The chain uses TRBV7-2 and TRBJ1-5, with D tentatively TRBD1 (6 bases). This CDR3 has 17 residues. Looked up from germline, CDR1 is SGHTA and CDR2 is FQGNSA. Trimming left V 2 bases short and J 6 bases short, with 20 bases between. Together with reference TRBV7-2 and TRBJ1-5, the CDR3 gives the full variable domain: GAGVSQSPSNKVTEKGKDVELRCDPISGHTALYWYRQSLGQGLEFLIYFQGNSAPDKSGLPSDRFSAERTGGSVSTLTIQRTQQEDSAVYLCASSLSGGMIGGQPQHFGDGTRLSIL.

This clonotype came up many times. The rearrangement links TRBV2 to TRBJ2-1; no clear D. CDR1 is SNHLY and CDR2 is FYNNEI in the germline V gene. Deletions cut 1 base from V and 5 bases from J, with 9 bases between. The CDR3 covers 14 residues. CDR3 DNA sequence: TGTGCCAGCAGTGAAGGGGCGTTCGACAATGAGCAGTTCTTC. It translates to CASSEGAFDNEQFF.

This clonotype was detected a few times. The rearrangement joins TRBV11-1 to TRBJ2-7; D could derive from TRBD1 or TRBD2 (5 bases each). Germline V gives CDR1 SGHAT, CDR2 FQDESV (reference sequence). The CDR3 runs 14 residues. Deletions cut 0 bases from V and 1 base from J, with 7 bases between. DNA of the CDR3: TGTGCCAGCAGCTTAGCGGGGGTATCCTACGAGCAGTACTTC. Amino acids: CASSLAGVSYEQYF. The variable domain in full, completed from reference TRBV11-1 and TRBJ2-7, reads EAEVAQSPRYKITEKSQAVAFWCDPISGHATLYWYRQILGQGPELLVQFQDESVVDDSQLPKDRFSAERLKGVDSTLKIQPAELGDSAMYLCASSLAGVSYEQYFGPGTRLTVT.

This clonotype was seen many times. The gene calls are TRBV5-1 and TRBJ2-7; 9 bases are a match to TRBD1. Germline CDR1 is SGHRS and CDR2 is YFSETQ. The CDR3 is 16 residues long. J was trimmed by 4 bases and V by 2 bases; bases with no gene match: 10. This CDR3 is CASSFGQTGGTYEQYF. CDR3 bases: TGCGCCAGCAGCTTTGGCCAGACAGGGGGGACTTACGAGCAGTACTTC. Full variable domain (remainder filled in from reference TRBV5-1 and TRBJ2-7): KAGVTQTPRYLIKTRGQQVTLSCSPISGHRSVSWYQQTPGQGLQFLFEYFSETQRNKGNFPGRFSGRQFSNSRSEMNVSTLELGDSALYLCASSFGQTGGTYEQYFGPGTRLTVT.

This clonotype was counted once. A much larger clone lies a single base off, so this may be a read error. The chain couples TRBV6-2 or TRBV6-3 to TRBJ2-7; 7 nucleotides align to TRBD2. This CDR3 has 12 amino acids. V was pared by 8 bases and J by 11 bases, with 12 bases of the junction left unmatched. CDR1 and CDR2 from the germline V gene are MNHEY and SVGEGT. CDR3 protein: CASGRGVRFEYF. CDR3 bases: TGTGCCAGCGGTCGGGGGGTGAGGTTCGAGTACTTC.